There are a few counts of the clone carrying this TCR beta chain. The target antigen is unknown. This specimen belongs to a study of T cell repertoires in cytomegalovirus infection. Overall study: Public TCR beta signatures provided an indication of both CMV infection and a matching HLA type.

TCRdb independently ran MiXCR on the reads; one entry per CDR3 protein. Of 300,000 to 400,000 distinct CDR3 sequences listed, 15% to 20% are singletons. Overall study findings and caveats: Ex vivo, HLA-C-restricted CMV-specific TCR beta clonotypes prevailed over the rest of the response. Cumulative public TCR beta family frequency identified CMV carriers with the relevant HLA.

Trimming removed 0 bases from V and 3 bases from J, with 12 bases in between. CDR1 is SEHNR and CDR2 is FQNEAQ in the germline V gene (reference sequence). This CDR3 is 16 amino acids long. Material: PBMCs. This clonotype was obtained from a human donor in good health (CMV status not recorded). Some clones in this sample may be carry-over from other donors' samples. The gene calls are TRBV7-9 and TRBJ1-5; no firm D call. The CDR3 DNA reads TGTGCCAGCAGCTTAGCGTCGGGCCCCTACAATCAGCCCCAGCATTTT. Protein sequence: CASSLASGPYNQPQHF.